The 7 T cell receptor beta chains presented below share a single source sample, sequenced in a study of T cells in Graves' hyperthyroidism and ophthalmopathy. What was amplified from RNA transcripts were TCR beta CDR3 regions. With the HTBI primer set, the TCR CDR3 went through a first round of RT-PCR. In TCRdb, the multiplex PCR reads were re-called with MiXCR into one record per CDR3 protein. The repertoire has around 300,000 distinct CDR3 sequences, roughly 15% of them found once; the top ten carry 7.9%. The specimen was blood. These receptor sequences come from a woman aged 40 to 55 with Graves' hyperthyroidism.

In its sample, this clonotype was seen many times. The V and J genes are TRBV12-3 or TRBV12-4 and TRBJ2-1, with 7 bases lining up with TRBD2. There are 15 residues in the CDR3. After removal of 3 bases from V and 1 base from J, the junction contained 3 bases not matched to a gene. In nucleotides, the CDR3 is TGTGCCAGCAGTTTTGCTAGCGGTTCCTACAATGAGCAGTTCTTC. Amino acid sequence: CASSFASGSYNEQFF.

This clonotype showed up many times. This chain uses TRBV29-1 with TRBJ2-1; D remains unclear. The length of the CDR3 is 9 residues. Germline CDR1 is SQVTM and CDR2 is ANQGSEA. The V end lost 3 bases, the J end lost 8 bases, and 2 bases lay between the germline ends. CDR3 sequence: CSVDDEQFF. The CDR3 DNA is TGCAGCGTTGACGATGAGCAGTTCTTC.

This chain uses TRBV14 with TRBJ2-3; no definite D call. Trimming pared 0 bases from V and 2 bases from J, leaving 21 bases between. Germline V lookup: CDR1 SGHDN, CDR2 FVKESK. The CDR3 consists of 19 residues. CDR3 bases: TGTGCCAGCAGCCAAGAGCCCCCGTTTGGTCCGAAGGACACAGATACGCAGTATTTT. Translation: CASSQEPPFGPKDTDTQYF. Full variable domain (missing parts from reference TRBV14 and TRBJ2-3): EAGVTQFPSHSVIEKGQTVTLRCDPISGHDNLYWYRRVMGKEIKFLLHFVKESKQDESGMPNNRFLAERTGGTYSTLKVQPAELEDSGVYFCASSQEPPFGPKDTDTQYFGPGTRLTVL.

Notes on this clonotype: This clone may be a read error of a much larger clone one base away. The gene calls are TRBV20-1 and TRBJ2-1; maybe TRBD2 (6 bases). V lost 7 bases and J 13 bases, leaving 14 bases between the germline ends. This CDR3 region has 10 residues. Looked up from germline, CDR1 is DFQATT and CDR2 is SNEGSKA (reference sequence). Here the CDR3 DNA reads TGCAGTGTTCTAATGGCGGGACAGTTCTTC. Translation: CSVLMAGQFF.

This clonotype was seen a few times. This chain links TRBV3-1 with TRBJ2-7; TRBD2 agrees at 7 bases. V dropped 4 bases and J dropped 4; count of bases not matched to a gene: 7. The germline V gene encodes CDR1 LGHDT and CDR2 YNNKEL (reference sequence). This CDR3 contains 14 residues. CDR3 nucleotide sequence: TGTGCCAGCAGCCCCTTGGGGAGGGCTTACGAGCAGTACTTC. This encodes CASSPLGRAYEQYF.

Many counts were recorded for this clonotype. This rearrangement joins TRBV12-3 or TRBV12-4 to TRBJ2-3; TRBD2 aligns across 13 bases. The CDR3 contains 16 residues. V lost 5 bases to trimming and J lost 2 bases; unmatched junction nucleotides: 4. In DNA, the CDR3 is TGTGCCAGCAGTCTCGGGACTAGCGGGGCCACAGATACGCAGTATTTT. The encoded protein is CASSLGTSGATDTQYF.

This clonotype was counted at least ten times. The chain recombines TRBV12-3 or TRBV12-4 with TRBJ2-7; 14 positions agree with TRBD2. Unmatched junction bases numbered 5, after V lost 5 bases and J lost 5 bases. The CDR3 consists of 15 residues. CDR3 DNA: TGTGCCAGCAGTCGGACTAGCGGGAGGTCTCACGAGCAGTACTTC. Translation: CASSRTSGRSHEQYF.